This TCR beta chain emerged from a study of control samples from healthy donors and cancer patients. TCRdb's copy holds only in-frame clones and misses some; the assay was immunoSEQ multiplex PCR. The sample shows under 150,000 clones, roughly 93% of them seen only once. The length of the CDR3 is 15 residues. The V and J ends lost 0 bases and 2 bases respectively, with 10 bases between them. Germline loops: CDR1 SGHRS, CDR2 YFSETQ. The chain uses TRBV5-1 and TRBJ2-3, with a possible D match to TRBD2 (6 bases). The clonotype was recovered from a man aged 25 to 45 in good health. The sample comprised blood. The CDR3 here is CASSLDGLTTDTQYF. Written as DNA, the CDR3 is TGCGCCAGCAGCTTGGACGGACTAACCACAGATACGCAGTATTTT.